One and the same sample provided the 14 T cell receptor beta chains below, sequenced in a study of OX40 agonist ivuxolimab in advanced cancers. The method was the immunoSEQ multiplex PCR assay. TCRdb holds this immuneACCESS table with in-frame rearrangements only. Some clones are missing; in checked studies, unresolved V genes explain under half, and the rest has no known cause. The sample profile shows around 46,000 clones; roughly nine tenths of them were found once. The biggest ten clones account for 4% to 5% of the sample. Source: CD4+ or CD8+ T cells sorted from blood, taken in a trial of the OX40 agonist ivuxolimab. Source of these receptors: an adult with an advanced solid tumor such as melanoma, head and neck, liver or kidney cancer.

The rearrangement uses TRBV9 and TRBJ1-2, with D maybe TRBD1 (5 bases). V was pared by 0 bases and J by 6 bases, with 12 bases between. CDR3 length equals 14 residues. The germline V gene encodes CDR1 SGDLS and CDR2 YYNGEE. CDR3 coding DNA: TGTGCCAGCAGCGTAGTGGACAAGTTAAATGGCTACACCTTC. Protein product: CASSVVDKLNGYTF.

The V call is TRBV6-1, the J call TRBJ1-1; the match to TRBD1 covers 7 bases. Germline V gene lookup returns CDR1 MNHNS and CDR2 SASEGT. This CDR3 spans 15 amino acids. The junction had 10 bases not matched to a gene; V was cut back by 5 bases and J by 4 bases. The CDR3 spells CASSPTGTGITEAFF. In DNA, the CDR3 is TGTGCCAGCAGTCCGACAGGGACGGGGATCACTGAAGCTTTCTTT.

The genes are TRBV4-1 and TRBJ1-2, with a tentative D call TRBD1 (6 bases). From germline, CDR1 is MGHRA and CDR2 YSYEKL. This CDR3 comprises 13 residues. Deletions cut 8 bases from V and 0 bases from J, with 10 bases between. The CDR3: CASHGQTNYGYTF. In DNA form, the CDR3 reads TGCGCCAGCCATGGACAGACTAACTATGGCTACACCTTC.

V is TRBV27 and J is TRBJ1-1, with D unresolved. The V gene's germline CDR1 is MNHEY and CDR2 SMNVEV (reference sequence). This CDR3 region has 13 residues. With 0 bases removed from V and 6 bases from J, the gap between germline ends came to 8 bases. In nucleotides, the CDR3 is TGTGCCAGCAGTTTATCGAGGGAATCTGAAGCTTTCTTT. Its protein product is CASSLSRESEAFF.

The rearrangement uses TRBV7-6 and TRBJ1-1, with TRBD1 identical over 8 bases. The CDR3 has 15 amino acids. J lost 4 bases, V lost 4 bases, and 8 bases had no gene match. In germline, CDR1 is SGHVS, CDR2 FNYEAQ. The CDR3 spells CASSSRTGTVTEAFF. CDR3 in DNA: TGTGCCAGCAGCTCCCGGACAGGGACGGTCACTGAAGCTTTCTTT.

The chain carries TRBV4-3 and TRBJ2-7; 8 nucleotides align to TRBD1. The CDR3 runs 14 residues. The V gene end was trimmed by 3 bases and the J gene end by 3 bases; junction bases not matched to a gene: 4. CDR1 LGHNA and CDR2 YSLEER come from the germline V gene. The CDR3 nucleotides read TGCGCCAGCAGCCAGGACAGGGATCACTACGAGCAGTACTTC. It specifies CASSQDRDHYEQYF.

The rearrangement uses TRBV6-6 and TRBJ1-3; D remains ambiguous. Germline CDR1 is MNHNY and CDR2 is SVGAGI (reference sequence). V was trimmed by 2 bases and J by 6 bases, leaving 2 bases between them. The CDR3 is made up of 11 amino acids. The DNA for the CDR3 is TGTGCCAGCAGTTACCAAAACACCATATATTTT. It specifies CASSYQNTIYF.

V is TRBV10-3 and J is TRBJ2-7; the D gene is possibly TRBD1 (6 bases). Germline CDR1 reads ENHRY; CDR2 reads SYGVKD. CDR3 length: 13 residues. Trimming pared 4 bases from V and 5 bases from J, leaving 12 bases between. CDR3 nucleotides: TGTGCCATCAGTGGCTCAACAGGGAACGAGCAGTACTTC. Protein: CAISGSTGNEQYF.

In its sample, this clone was seen once. This chain joins TRBV7-8 and TRBJ2-3, with 11 bases identical to TRBD2. The V gene end was trimmed by 1 base and the J gene end by 2 bases; junction bases not matched to a gene: 11. Germline CDR1 and CDR2: SGHVS and FQNEAQ. This CDR3 spans 19 amino acids. The DNA of the CDR3 is TGTGCCAGCAGCTTAGTCTGGTTAGGGACTAGCGGACCCACAGATACGCAGTATTTT. Translated: CASSLVWLGTSGPTDTQYF.

The chain employs TRBV27 and TRBJ2-1; no clear D. With 2 bases removed from V and 3 bases from J, the gap between germline ends came to 5 bases. Germline values: CDR1 MNHEY, CDR2 SMNVEV (reference sequence). This CDR3 has 13 amino acids. The CDR3 nucleotides read TGTGCCAGCAGTTTAGGCCTCTACAATGAGCAGTTCTTC. This encodes CASSLGLYNEQFF.

The chain employs TRBV7-9 and TRBJ2-2; 9 bases are a match to TRBD1. This CDR3 comprises 15 residues. The V segment lost 5 bases and the J segment 5 bases; nucleotides outside the gene matches: 6. Germline V gene lookup returns CDR1 SEHNR and CDR2 FQNEAQ (reference sequence). CDR3 nucleotides: TGTGCCAGCAGCGACCGGGACAGGGTTACCGGGGAGCTGTTTTTT. Translating gives CASSDRDRVTGELFF.

The V gene is TRBV10-3, the J gene TRBJ2-1; 10 nucleotides match TRBD2. The J segment lost 7 bases and the V segment lost 6 bases, leaving 6 bases of the junction unmatched. From germline, CDR1 is ENHRY and CDR2 SYGVKD. The CDR3 sequence is 14 residues long. CDR3 protein: CAISQRGGLNEQFF. The CDR3 DNA sequence: TGTGCCATCAGCCAGCGGGGGGGCTTAAATGAGCAGTTCTTC.

The J gene is TRBJ1-5, the V gene TRBV19, with D uncertain. Looked up from germline, CDR1 is LNHDA and CDR2 is SQIVND (reference sequence). Trimming took 9 bases from V and 5 from J, leaving 5 bases between them. The CDR3 is 10 residues long. The CDR3 DNA reads TGTGCCAGCCCTTATCAGCCCCAGCATTTT. This translates into CASPYQPQHF.

This chain joins TRBV11-3 and TRBJ2-5; D uncertain. This CDR3 contains 14 residues. Germline V CDR1 and CDR2: SGHNT, YENEEA. Trimming took off 2 bases at V and 5 bases at J, with 12 bases between the two ends. CDR3 region: CASSLKIGAETQYF. The CDR3 coding sequence is TGTGCCAGCAGCTTAAAAATTGGCGCGGAGACCCAGTACTTC.